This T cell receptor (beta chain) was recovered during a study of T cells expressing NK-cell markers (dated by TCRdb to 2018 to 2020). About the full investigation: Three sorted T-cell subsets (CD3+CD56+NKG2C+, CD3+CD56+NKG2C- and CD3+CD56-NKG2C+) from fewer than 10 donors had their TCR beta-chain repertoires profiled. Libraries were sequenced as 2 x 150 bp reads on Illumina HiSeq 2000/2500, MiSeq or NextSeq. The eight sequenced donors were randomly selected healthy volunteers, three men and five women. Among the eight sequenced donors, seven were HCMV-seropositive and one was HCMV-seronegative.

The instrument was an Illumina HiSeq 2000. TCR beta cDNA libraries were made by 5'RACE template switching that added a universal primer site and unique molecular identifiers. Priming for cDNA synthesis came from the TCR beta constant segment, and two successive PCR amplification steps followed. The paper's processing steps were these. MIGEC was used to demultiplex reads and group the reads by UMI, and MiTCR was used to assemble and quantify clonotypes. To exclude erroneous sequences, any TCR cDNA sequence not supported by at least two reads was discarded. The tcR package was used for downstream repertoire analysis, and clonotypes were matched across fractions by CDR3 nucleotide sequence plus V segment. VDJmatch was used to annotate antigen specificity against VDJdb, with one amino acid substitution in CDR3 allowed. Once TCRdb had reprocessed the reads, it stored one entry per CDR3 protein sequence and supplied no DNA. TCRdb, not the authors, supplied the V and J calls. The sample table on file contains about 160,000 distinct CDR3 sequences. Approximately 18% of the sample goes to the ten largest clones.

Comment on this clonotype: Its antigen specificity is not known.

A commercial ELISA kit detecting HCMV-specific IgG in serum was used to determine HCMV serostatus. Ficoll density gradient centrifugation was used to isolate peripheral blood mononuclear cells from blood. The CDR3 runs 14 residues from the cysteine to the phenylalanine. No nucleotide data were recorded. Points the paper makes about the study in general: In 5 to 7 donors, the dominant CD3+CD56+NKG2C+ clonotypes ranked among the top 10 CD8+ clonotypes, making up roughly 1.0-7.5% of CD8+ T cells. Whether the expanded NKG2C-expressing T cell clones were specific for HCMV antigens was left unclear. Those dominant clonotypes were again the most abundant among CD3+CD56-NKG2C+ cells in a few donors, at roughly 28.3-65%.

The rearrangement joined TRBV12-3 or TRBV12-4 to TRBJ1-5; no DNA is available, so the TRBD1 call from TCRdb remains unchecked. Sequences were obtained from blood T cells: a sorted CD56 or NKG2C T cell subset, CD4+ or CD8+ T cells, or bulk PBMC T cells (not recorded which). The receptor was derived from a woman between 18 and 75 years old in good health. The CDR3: CASSLHRGDQPQHF.